These 8 T cell receptor beta chains originate from one sample sequenced in a study of tumor and adjacent non-tumor tissue in lung cancer. RNA was extracted from bulk tissue without any cell sorting. Three rounds of nested PCR, following a modified ARM-PCR protocol, produced the TCRbeta library. Via MiXCR, TCRdb re-called the multiplex PCR reads, giving one row per CDR3 protein. The table has roughly 140,000 distinct CDR3 sequences, around 67% seen once. Sequencing input: lung tumor tissue. Every receptor here comes from a man between 60 and 70 years old with small cell lung cancer.

This CDR3 reads CASSVFLGNSYEQYF. The CDR3 DNA is TGTGCCAGCAGTGTCTTTCTCGGGAACTCCTACGAGCAGTACTTC. V and J are TRBV6-5 and TRBJ2-7; TRBD2 might be the D (5 bases). The CDR3 has 15 residues. The V and J ends lost 5 bases and 0 bases respectively, with 14 bases between them. The germline V gene encodes CDR1 MNHEY and CDR2 SVGAGI.

In this sample, this clonotype turned up many times. The rearrangement uses TRBV5-1 and TRBJ2-5; the D gene is possibly TRBD2 (6 bases). V lost 1 base and J lost 5, with 18 bases in between. CDR1 is SGHRS, CDR2 YFSETQ, per germline. This CDR3 has 16 amino acids. This chain's CDR3 is CASSLNGRAGRETQYF. The DNA of the CDR3 is TGCGCCAGCAGCTTGAACGGGAGAGCCGGTCGGGAGACCCAGTACTTC.

This clonotype has a count of ten or more. The rearrangement uses TRBV11-2 and TRBJ1-1; TRBD1 might be the D (5 bases). This CDR3 comprises 14 residues. V lost 5 bases and J lost 8, with 18 bases in between. CDR1 is SGHAT, CDR2 FQNNGV, per germline. The DNA of the CDR3 is TGTGCCAGCAGCCCCCGGGGGAGGCCGCCAGAAGCTTTCTTT. This gives the protein CASSPRGRPPEAFF.

The DNA of the CDR3 is TGCGCCAGCAGCAAGGGACTAGCGGGAGGTCTTGAGCAGTTCTTC. Protein: CASSKGLAGGLEQFF. The chain employs TRBV5-1 and TRBJ2-1; 15 nucleotides line up with TRBD2. The CDR3 consists of 15 residues. V was clipped by 4 bases and J by 9 bases; unmatched bases: 5. CDR1 is SGHRS and CDR2 is YFSETQ in the germline V gene.

A single count supports this clonotype. A much larger clone differs by one base, so this may be a read error. The V call is TRBV20-1, the J call TRBJ1-5; 12 bases match TRBD1. The CDR3 spans 17 residues. Germline V gives CDR1 DFQATT, CDR2 SNEGSKA (reference sequence). CDR3 loop: CIARLRDRGRSNQPQHF. DNA of the CDR3: TGCATTGCTAGACTCCGGGACAGGGGGCGAAGCAATCAGCCCCAGCATTTT.

Only a few counts were recorded for this clonotype. CDR3 region: CASSQAPGAFDEQFF. CDR3 in DNA: TGCGCCAGCAGCCAAGCTCCGGGAGCATTCGATGAGCAGTTCTTC. This chain uses TRBV4-1 with TRBJ2-1; TRBD2 might be the D (6 bases). The V and J ends lost 1 base and 8 bases respectively, with 15 bases between them. The CDR3 sequence is 15 residues long. Germline V gene lookup returns CDR1 MGHRA and CDR2 YSYEKL.

The CDR3 region has the DNA TGTGCCAGCAGCTTACGGACTACACAGTATTTT. Translating gives CASSLRTTQYF. The chain uses TRBV11-3 and TRBJ2-3, with D possibly TRBD2 on 6 matching bases. Germline assignment: CDR1 SGHNT and CDR2 YENEEA. This CDR3 has 11 residues. Trimming cost V 2 bases and J 12 bases, with 9 bases left between them.

This chain links TRBV12-3 or TRBV12-4 with TRBJ2-3, with D perhaps assigned TRBD1 or TRBD2 (5 bases each). With 10 bases removed from V and 12 bases from J, the gap between germline ends came to 23 bases. CDR3 size: 13 residues. CDR3 in amino acids: CATRGDVTYAQYF. CDR3 coding DNA: TGTGCCACCAGAGGGGACGTCACATATGCACAGTATTTT.